This T cell receptor beta chain was found in a study of patients with pleural tuberculosis. TCRdb re-analysed the reads in MiXCR, keeping a single row per CDR3 protein. This sample yields about 30,000 distinct CDR3 sequences, of which 15% to 20% are seen a single time; 3% to 4% belongs to the top ten. CDR1 is DFQATT and CDR2 is SNEGSKA in the germline V gene (reference sequence). The CDR3 loop spans 18 amino acids. Trimming removed 4 bases from V and 3 bases from J; junction bases left unmatched: 13. This clonotype was recorded many times. The source is a human donor with pleural tuberculosis. The gene calls are TRBV20-1 and TRBJ2-3; 13 nucleotides align to TRBD2. The source material was peripheral blood. As DNA, the CDR3 is TGCAGTGCTAAGGGACTAGCGGGGCGAGAACGGAGAACAGATACGCAGTATTTT. Amino acids: CSAKGLAGRERRTDTQYF.